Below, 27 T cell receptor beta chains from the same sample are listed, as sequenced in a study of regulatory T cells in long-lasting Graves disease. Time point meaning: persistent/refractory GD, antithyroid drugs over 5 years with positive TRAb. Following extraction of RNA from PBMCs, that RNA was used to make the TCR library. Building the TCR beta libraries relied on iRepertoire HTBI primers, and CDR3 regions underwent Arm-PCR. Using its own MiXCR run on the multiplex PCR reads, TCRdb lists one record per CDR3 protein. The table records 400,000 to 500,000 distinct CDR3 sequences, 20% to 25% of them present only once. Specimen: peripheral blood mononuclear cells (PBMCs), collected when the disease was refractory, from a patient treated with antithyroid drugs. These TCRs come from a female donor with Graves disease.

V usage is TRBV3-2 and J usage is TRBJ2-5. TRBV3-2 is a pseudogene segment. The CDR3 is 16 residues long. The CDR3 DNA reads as TGTGCCAGCAGCCGACCTATCGCAGGCTCTCAAGAGACCCGGTACTTC. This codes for CASSRPIAGSQETRYF.

The CDR3 protein is CASTTTGNYGYTF. CDR3 nucleotides: TGTGCCAGTACAACAACAGGGAACTATGGCTACACCTTC. J is TRBJ1-2 and V is TRBV28; maybe TRBD1 (6 bases). The V and J ends lost 9 bases and 2 bases respectively, with 13 bases between them. Per the germline V gene, CDR1 is MDHEN and CDR2 is SYDVKM. This CDR3 contains 13 residues.

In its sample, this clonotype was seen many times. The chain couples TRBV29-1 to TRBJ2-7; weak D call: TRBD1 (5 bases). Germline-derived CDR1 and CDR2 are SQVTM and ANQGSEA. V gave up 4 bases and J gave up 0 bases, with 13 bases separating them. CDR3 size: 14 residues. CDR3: CSVGSGYVSYEQYF. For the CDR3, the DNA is TGCAGCGTTGGTTCAGGGTATGTCTCCTACGAGCAGTACTTC.

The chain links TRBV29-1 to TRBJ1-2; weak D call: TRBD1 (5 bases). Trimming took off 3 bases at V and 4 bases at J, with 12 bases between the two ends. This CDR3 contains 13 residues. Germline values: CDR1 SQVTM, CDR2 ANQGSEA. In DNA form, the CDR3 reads TGCAGCGTTGATGGCGGGGCGGCCTATGGCTACACCTTC. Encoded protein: CSVDGGAAYGYTF.

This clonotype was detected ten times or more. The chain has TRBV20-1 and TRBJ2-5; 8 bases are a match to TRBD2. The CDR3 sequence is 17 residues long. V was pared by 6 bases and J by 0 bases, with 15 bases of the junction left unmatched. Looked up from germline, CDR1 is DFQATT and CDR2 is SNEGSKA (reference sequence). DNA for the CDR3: TGCAGTGCCCGGGGGGGGGACAAAGGCTGGTACCAAGAGACCCAGTACTTC. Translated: CSARGGDKGWYQETQYF.

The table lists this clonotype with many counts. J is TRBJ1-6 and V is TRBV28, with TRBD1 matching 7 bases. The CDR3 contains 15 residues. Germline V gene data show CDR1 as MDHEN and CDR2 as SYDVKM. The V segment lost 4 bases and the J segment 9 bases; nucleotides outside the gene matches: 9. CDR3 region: CASSSPGTVASPLHF. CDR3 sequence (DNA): TGTGCCAGCAGTTCCCCCGGGACAGTGGCTTCACCCCTCCACTTT.

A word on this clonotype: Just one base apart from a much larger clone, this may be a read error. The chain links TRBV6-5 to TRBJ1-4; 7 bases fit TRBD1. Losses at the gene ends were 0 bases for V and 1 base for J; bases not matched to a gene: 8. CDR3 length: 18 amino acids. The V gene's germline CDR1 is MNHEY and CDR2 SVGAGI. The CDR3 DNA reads TGTGCCAGCAGTTACTCAGCCCGGACAGGCTTAACTAATGAAAAACTGTTTTTT. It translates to CASSYSARTGLTNEKLFF.

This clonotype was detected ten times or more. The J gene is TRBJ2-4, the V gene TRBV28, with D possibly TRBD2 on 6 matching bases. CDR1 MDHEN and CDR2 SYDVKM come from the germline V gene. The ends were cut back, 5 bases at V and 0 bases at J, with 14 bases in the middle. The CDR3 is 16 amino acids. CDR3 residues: CASSGVGDLAKNIQYF. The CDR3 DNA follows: TGTGCCAGCAGTGGGGTGGGGGACTTAGCCAAAAACATTCAGTACTTC.

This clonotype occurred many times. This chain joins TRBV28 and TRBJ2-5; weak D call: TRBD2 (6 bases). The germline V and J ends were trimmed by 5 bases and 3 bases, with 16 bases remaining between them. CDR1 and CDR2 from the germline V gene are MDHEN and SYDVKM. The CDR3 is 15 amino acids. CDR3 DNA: TGTGCCAGCAGTCGCCTGGGGGGAACCGAAGAGACCCAGTACTTC. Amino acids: CASSRLGGTEETQYF.

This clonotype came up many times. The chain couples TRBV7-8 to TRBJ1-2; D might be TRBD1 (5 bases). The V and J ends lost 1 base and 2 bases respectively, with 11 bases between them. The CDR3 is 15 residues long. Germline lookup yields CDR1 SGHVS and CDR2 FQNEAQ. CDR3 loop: CASSLDTGPNYGYTF. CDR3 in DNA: TGTGCCAGCAGCTTAGACACAGGACCGAACTATGGCTACACCTTC.

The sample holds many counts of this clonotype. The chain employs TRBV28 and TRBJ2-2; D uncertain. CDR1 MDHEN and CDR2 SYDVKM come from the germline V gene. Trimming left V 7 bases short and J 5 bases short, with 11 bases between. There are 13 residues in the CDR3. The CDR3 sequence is CASKARLTGELFF. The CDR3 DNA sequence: TGTGCCAGCAAGGCCCGTCTAACCGGGGAGCTGTTTTTT.

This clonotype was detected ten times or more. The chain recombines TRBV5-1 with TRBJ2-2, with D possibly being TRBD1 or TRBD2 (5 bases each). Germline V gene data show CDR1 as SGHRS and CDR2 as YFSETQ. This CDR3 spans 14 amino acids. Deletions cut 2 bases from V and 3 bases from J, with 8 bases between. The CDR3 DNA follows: TGCGCCAGCAGCTTCGGGACGTACACCGGGGAGCTGTTTTTT. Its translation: CASSFGTYTGELFF.

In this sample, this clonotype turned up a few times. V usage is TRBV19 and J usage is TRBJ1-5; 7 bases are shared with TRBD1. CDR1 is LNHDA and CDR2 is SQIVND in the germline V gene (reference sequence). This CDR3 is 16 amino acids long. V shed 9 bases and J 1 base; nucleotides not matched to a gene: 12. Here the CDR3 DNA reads TGTGCCAGCCGTGGGCAGGGGGGGGTGAGCAATCAGCCCCAGCATTTT. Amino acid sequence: CASRGQGGVSNQPQHF.

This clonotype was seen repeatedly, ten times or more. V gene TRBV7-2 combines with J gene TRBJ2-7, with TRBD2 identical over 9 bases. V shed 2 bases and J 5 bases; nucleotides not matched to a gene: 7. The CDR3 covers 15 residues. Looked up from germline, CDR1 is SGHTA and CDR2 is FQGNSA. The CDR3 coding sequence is TGTGCCAGCAGCTTACGTGGCGGGAGGGCCCACGAGCAGTACTTC. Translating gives CASSLRGGRAHEQYF.

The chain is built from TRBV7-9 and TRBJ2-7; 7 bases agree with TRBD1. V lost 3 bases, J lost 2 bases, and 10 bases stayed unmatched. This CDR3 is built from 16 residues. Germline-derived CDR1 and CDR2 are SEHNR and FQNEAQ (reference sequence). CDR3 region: CASSFTTGSRAYEQYF. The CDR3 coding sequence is TGTGCCAGCAGCTTTACGACAGGGAGCAGGGCCTACGAGCAGTACTTC.

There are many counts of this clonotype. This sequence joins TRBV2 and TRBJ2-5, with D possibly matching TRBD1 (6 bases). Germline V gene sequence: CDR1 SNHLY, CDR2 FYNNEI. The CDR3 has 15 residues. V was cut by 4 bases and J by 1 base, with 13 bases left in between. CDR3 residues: CASSAHGTPQETQYF. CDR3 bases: TGTGCCAGCAGTGCCCACGGGACACCCCAAGAGACCCAGTACTTC.

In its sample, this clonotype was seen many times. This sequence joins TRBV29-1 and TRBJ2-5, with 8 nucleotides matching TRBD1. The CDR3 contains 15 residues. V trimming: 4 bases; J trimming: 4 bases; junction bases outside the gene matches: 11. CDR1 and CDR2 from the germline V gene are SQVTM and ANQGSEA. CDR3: CSVGGGQGAGETQYF. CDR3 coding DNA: TGCAGCGTTGGAGGGGGGCAGGGGGCTGGAGAGACCCAGTACTTC.

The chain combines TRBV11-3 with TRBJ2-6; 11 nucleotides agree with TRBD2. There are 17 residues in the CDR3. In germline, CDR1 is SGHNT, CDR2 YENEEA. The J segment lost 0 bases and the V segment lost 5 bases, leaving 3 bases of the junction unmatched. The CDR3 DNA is TGTGCCAGCAGCCTTAGCGGGGGGGCCTCTGGGGCCAACGTCCTGACTTTC. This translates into CASSLSGGASGANVLTF.

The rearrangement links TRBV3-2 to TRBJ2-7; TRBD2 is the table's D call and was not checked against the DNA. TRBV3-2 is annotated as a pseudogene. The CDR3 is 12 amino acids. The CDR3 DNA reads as TGTGCCAGCAGATCTCCGGGCCCCGCGGCGTACTTC. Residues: CASRSPGPAAYF.

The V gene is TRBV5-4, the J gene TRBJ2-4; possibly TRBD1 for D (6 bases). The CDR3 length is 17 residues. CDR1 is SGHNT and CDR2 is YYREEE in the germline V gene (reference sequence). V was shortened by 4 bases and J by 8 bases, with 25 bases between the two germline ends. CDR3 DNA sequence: TGTGCCAGCAGCCGAACCGAATACAGGGAATCCGGAGACATTCAGTACTTC. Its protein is CASSRTEYRESGDIQYF.

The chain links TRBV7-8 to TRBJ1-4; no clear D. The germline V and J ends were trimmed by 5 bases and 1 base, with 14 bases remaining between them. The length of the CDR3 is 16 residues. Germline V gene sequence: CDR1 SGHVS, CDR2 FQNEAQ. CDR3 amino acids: CASSGKAGITNEKLFF. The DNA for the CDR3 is TGTGCCAGCAGCGGCAAGGCCGGGATAACTAATGAAAAACTGTTTTTT.

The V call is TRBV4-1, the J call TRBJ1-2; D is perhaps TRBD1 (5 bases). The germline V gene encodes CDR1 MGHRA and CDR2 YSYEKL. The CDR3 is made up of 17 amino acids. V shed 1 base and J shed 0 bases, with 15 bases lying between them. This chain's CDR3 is CASSQAPGGLSNYGYTF. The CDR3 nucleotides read TGCGCCAGCAGCCAAGCCCCTGGGGGTTTGTCTAACTATGGCTACACCTTC.

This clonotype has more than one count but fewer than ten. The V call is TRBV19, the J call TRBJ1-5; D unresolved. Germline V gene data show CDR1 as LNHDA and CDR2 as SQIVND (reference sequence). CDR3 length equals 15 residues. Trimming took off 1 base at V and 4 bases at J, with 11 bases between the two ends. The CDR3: CASSIVGGDNQPQHF. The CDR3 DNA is TGTGCCAGTAGTATAGTGGGCGGTGATAATCAGCCCCAGCATTTT.

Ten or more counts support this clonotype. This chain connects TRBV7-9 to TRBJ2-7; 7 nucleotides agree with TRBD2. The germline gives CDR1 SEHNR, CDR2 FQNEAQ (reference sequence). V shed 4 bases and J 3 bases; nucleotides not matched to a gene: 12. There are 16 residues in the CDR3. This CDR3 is CASSSGGGGSLYEQYF. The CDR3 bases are TGTGCCAGCAGCTCTGGAGGTGGCGGGAGTCTCTACGAGCAGTACTTC.

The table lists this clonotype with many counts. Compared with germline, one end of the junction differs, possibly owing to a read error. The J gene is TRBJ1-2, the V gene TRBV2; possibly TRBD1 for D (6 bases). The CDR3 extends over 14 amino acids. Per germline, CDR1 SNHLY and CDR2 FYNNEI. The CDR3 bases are TGTGCCAGCAGTCAAGCGAAGACAGGCTATGGCTACACCTTC. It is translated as CASSQAKTGYGYTF.

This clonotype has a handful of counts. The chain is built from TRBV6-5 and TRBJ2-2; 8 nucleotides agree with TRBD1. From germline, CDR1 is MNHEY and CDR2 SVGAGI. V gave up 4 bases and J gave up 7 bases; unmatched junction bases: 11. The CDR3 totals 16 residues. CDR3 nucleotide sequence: TGTGCCAGCAGTTTTCAGAGACAGGGGTTTGGCGGGGAGCTGTTTTTT. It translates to CASSFQRQGFGGELFF.

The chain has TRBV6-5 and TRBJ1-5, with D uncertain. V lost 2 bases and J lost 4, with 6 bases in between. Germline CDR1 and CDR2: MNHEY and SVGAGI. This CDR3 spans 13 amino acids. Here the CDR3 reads CASSYLENQPQHF. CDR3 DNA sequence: TGTGCCAGCAGTTACCTGGAAAATCAGCCCCAGCATTTT.